Listed here are 2 T cell receptor beta chains from one sample, sequenced in a study of T cell responses to AZD1222 COVID-19 vaccine. The data were produced by immunoSEQ multiplex PCR, yet TCRdb's version contains in-frame clones alone and is incomplete. The data show 50,000 to 70,000 clones, with 75% to 90% seen just once and approximately 19% held by the top ten. The starting material was peripheral blood, obtained on day 0 of MenACWY control vaccination. The receptor source for this set is an adult in good health.

V gene TRBV27 combines with J gene TRBJ2-7; 8 bases are a match to TRBD2. V gave up 5 bases and J gave up 3 bases; unmatched junction bases: 9. Germline CDR1 MNHEY, CDR2 SMNVEV (reference sequence). This CDR3 region has 15 residues. This CDR3 reads CASSRGLEKDYEQYF. The CDR3 DNA reads as TGTGCCAGCAGTCGGGGACTAGAGAAAGACTACGAGCAGTACTTC.

The rearrangement uses TRBV6-5 and TRBJ2-2; D uncertain. Per germline, CDR1 MNHEY and CDR2 SVGAGI. This CDR3 is built from 14 residues. Deletions cut 6 bases from V and 5 bases from J, with 13 bases between. This CDR3 is CASSLLAETGELFF. As DNA, the CDR3 is TGTGCCAGCAGCCTTCTGGCGGAAACCGGGGAGCTGTTTTTT.